The rows below give T cell receptor beta chains drawn from one sample of a study of blood T cell repertoires in COVID-19. Sequencing was performed with immunoSEQ multiplex PCR; in TCRdb, only in-frame clones are kept and a portion is missing. Of about 48,000 clones in the sample, under 90% are singletons; the top ten hold about 3%. Sequenced input: peripheral blood. The receptor source for this set is a woman aged 80 or over with COVID-19, enrolled during active disease. The CDR3 runs from the conserved cysteine through the conserved F or W. The D gene is left open where the match is weak. The size of a clone is reported for some rows only, either as once, few or many, or as a class for expanded clones.

v_call	clone_size	d_call	j_call	cdr3_nt	cdr3_aa
TRBV5-1	.	TRBD2	TRBJ2-1	TGCGCCAGCAGCTTGGACGGGGCTAGCGGGAGTACTGGTAGGAATGAGCAGTTCTTC	CASSLDGASGSTGRNEQFF
TRBV4-2	once	.	TRBJ1-1	TGTGCCAGCAGCCCCATGGACAGCCTGAACACTGAAGCTTTCTTT	CASSPMDSLNTEAFF
TRBV5-1	.	TRBD2	TRBJ2-2	TGCGCCAGCAGCTTGGAGCTAGCGGGCGGGGAGCTGTTTTTT	CASSLELAGGELFF
TRBV18	.	.	TRBJ1-5	TGTGCCAGCTCACCGGGGCTTAGCAATCAGCCCCAGCATTTT	CASSPGLSNQPQHF
TRBV6-5	.	.	TRBJ2-5	TGTGCCAGCGGGCGGACAACACAAGAGACCCAGTACTTC	CASGRTTQETQYF
TRBV7-2	.	.	TRBJ1-4	TGTGCCAGCAGCTTGTCTCCCTCGCCAGCTAATGAAAAACTGTTTTTT	CASSLSPSPANEKLFF
TRBV10-3	.	TRBD2	TRBJ2-1	TGTGCCATCAGCGCGGGACTAGCGGGAGCTGAGCAGTTCTTC	CAISAGLAGAEQFF
TRBV6-5	.	TRBD2	TRBJ2-7	TGTGCCAGCAGTTACCTCCCGGGGGGGAGAAGAAACGAGCAGTACTTC	CASSYLPGGRRNEQYF
TRBV7-9	.	.	TRBJ1-3	TGTGCCAGCAGCCCCCCGGGCTCTGGAAACACCATATATTTT	CASSPPGSGNTIYF
TRBV20-1	.	.	TRBJ2-1	TGCAGTGGGGTAGCGGCTGAGCAGTTCTTC	CSGVAAEQFF
TRBV28	once	.	TRBJ2-7	TGTGCCAGCAGTTGGGGAGGTAAGGACGAGCAGTACTTC	CASSWGGKDEQYF
TRBV6-5	.	.	TRBJ1-5	TGTGCCAGCAGTTATTTGCTAGGAAATTGGCCCCAGCATTTT	CASSYLLGNWPQHF
TRBV6-5	once	TRBD1	TRBJ1-3	TGTGCCAGCAGATCACAGGGGGCACAGGGAAACACCATATATTTT	CASRSQGAQGNTIYF